This entry lists 16 T cell receptor beta chains sequenced from one sample in a study of T-cell reconstitution after alpha-beta-depleted transplantation in children. Unique molecular identifiers were incorporated during preparation of the TCRbeta library. TCRdb itself ran the PCR reads through MiXCR, one entry per CDR3 protein. The sample gives about 250,000 distinct CDR3 sequences, more than 20% of which show up once; 4% to 6% is in the top ten. The sample was PBMCs, mostly from graft donor cells, taken 360 days after TCRalphabeta/CD19-depleted stem cell transplant. Receptor source: a female patient aged 2 to 10 who had a stem cell transplant for congenital amegakaryocytic thrombocytopenia, so the T cells may come from the graft donor.

This sequence joins TRBV18 and TRBJ1-3, with D perhaps TRBD1 (6 bases). Germline assignment: CDR1 KGHSH and CDR2 LQKENI. The CDR3 totals 14 residues. Trimming removed 7 bases at V and 4 bases at J, with 14 bases between. The CDR3 loop reads CASYIPGTGNTIYF. CDR3 nucleotides: TGTGCCAGCTACATTCCGGGGACAGGAAACACCATATATTTT.

The CDR3 region is CASSLRMSGGTDTQYF. CDR3 nucleotides: TGTGCCAGCAGTTTACGTATGAGCGGGGGCACAGATACGCAGTATTTT. V is TRBV12-3 or TRBV12-4 and J is TRBJ2-3, with 7 bases fitting TRBD2. The CDR3 has 16 residues. Trimming took 2 bases from V and 1 from J; bases not matched to a gene: 6.

The chain has TRBV20-1 and TRBJ1-2, with D hard to call. This CDR3 contains 14 residues. V was clipped by 2 bases and J by 8 bases, with 18 bases between them. The germline V gene encodes CDR1 DFQATT and CDR2 SNEGSKA (reference sequence). CDR3 nucleotide sequence: TGCAGTGCTAGATCCGTGGAACACCCTGGCGGCTACACCTTC. As protein: CSARSVEHPGGYTF.

This clonotype appeared a few times. The V and J genes are TRBV10-3 and TRBJ2-7, with D perhaps TRBD2 (6 bases). Germline CDR1 ENHRY, CDR2 SYGVKD. The V end lost 5 bases, the J end lost 0 bases, and 17 bases lay between the germline ends. There are 16 residues in the CDR3. CDR3 nucleotides: TGTGCCATCAGTACGGATTTAGCGGCGACCTCCTACGAGCAGTACTTC. Translation gives CAISTDLAATSYEQYF.

V and J are TRBV7-2 and TRBJ1-1; D perhaps matches TRBD1 (6 bases). This CDR3 region has 14 residues. Looked up from germline, CDR1 is SGHTA and CDR2 is FQGNSA. V was trimmed by 5 bases and J by 2 bases, leaving 12 bases between them. CDR3 sequence reads: CASSLSRGNTEAFF. DNA for the CDR3: TGTGCCAGCAGCCTTAGCAGGGGTAACACTGAAGCTTTCTTT.

This clonotype showed up many times. The V call is TRBV2, the J call TRBJ1-1; TRBD1 might be the D (5 bases). This CDR3 comprises 13 residues. Germline V gene lookup returns CDR1 SNHLY and CDR2 FYNNEI. V lost 5 bases and J lost 1, with 8 bases in between. The CDR3 here is CASSSDRNTEAFF. The CDR3 DNA reads as TGTGCCAGCAGTTCAGACAGGAACACTGAAGCTTTCTTT.

This clonotype was seen only a few times. This rearrangement joins TRBV12-3 or TRBV12-4 to TRBJ1-5; unclear D gene. The CDR3 spans 14 residues. V lost 7 bases and J 1 base, leaving 11 bases between the germline ends. The CDR3 is CASTLGGSNQPQHF. The CDR3 DNA sequence: TGTGCCAGCACCTTGGGCGGCAGCAATCAGCCCCAGCATTTT.

The chain employs TRBV24-1 and TRBJ1-3; D unresolved. V was cut by 3 bases and J by 7 bases, with 9 bases left in between. Germline CDR1 KGHDR, CDR2 SFDVKD. The CDR3 consists of 13 residues. The CDR3 region is CATSDAGDNTIYF. The CDR3 region has the DNA TGTGCCACCAGTGATGCAGGTGACAACACCATATATTTT.

This clonotype was detected only a few times. V gene TRBV12-3 or TRBV12-4 combines with J gene TRBJ2-1; D is perhaps TRBD2 (5 bases). The CDR3 spans 14 residues. With 11 bases removed from V and 8 bases from J, the gap between germline ends came to 22 bases. For the CDR3, the DNA is TGTGCCGTCAATGGCCCTTGGGGAGTGGATGAGCAGTTCTTC. Residues: CAVNGPWGVDEQFF.

This clonotype was detected only a few times. The J gene is TRBJ2-1, the V gene TRBV9; TRBD2 might be the D (5 bases). There are 15 residues in the CDR3. Per germline, CDR1 SGDLS and CDR2 YYNGEE. The V end was cut by 4 bases, the J end by 8 bases, with 19 bases between. CDR3 sequence reads: CASSKTGERQDEQFF. As DNA, the CDR3 is TGTGCCAGCAGCAAGACTGGGGAGAGGCAGGATGAGCAGTTCTTC.

This clonotype was seen repeatedly, ten times or more. CDR3 sequence reads: CASRAGWTSGQETQYF. CDR3 bases: TGTGCCAGCAGGGCTGGGTGGACTAGCGGACAAGAGACCCAGTACTTC. The chain has TRBV12-3 or TRBV12-4 and TRBJ2-5; 10 bases align to TRBD2. J lost 2 bases, V lost 6 bases, and 9 bases had no gene match. The CDR3 covers 16 residues.

This clonotype was found a few times. This chain links TRBV7-2 with TRBJ2-1, with a possible D match to TRBD2 (5 bases). V lost 1 base to trimming and J lost 6 bases, with 7 bases between them. The CDR3 has 13 residues. Germline V gene sequence: CDR1 SGHTA, CDR2 FQGNSA. In DNA, the CDR3 is TGTGCCAGCAGCTTAGGACTAAGCAATGAGCAGTTCTTC. Its translation is CASSLGLSNEQFF.

CDR3 DNA sequence: TGCGCCAGCAGCCTCACCCCCCAAGGAGGACGTGAAAAACTGTTTTTT. As protein: CASSLTPQGGREKLFF. The chain combines TRBV4-1 with TRBJ1-4; D gene uncertain. Germline CDR1 is MGHRA and CDR2 is YSYEKL. V lost 4 bases and J 7 bases, leaving 19 bases between the germline ends. The CDR3 totals 16 residues.

The V call is TRBV28, the J call TRBJ2-3; 9 bases are a match to TRBD2. The CDR3 loop spans 14 amino acids. With 6 bases clipped from V and 5 bases from J, the junction kept 6 bases outside the gene matches. Germline CDR1 MDHEN, CDR2 SYDVKM. CDR3 nucleotides: TGTGCCAGCAGCACCAGACTAGCGGTAGATACGCAGTATTTT. Protein sequence: CASSTRLAVDTQYF.

A note on this clonotype: A single base separates this from a much larger clone, so it may be a read error. The chain recombines TRBV4-3 with TRBJ2-5, with 7 bases fitting TRBD1. This CDR3 has 16 residues. Germline assignment: CDR1 LGHNA and CDR2 YSLEER. V shed 4 bases and J 5 bases; nucleotides not matched to a gene: 13. The CDR3 bases are TGCGCCAGCAGCCTCCGATTACGACAGGGTAGGGAGACCCAGTACTTC. It specifies CASSLRLRQGRETQYF.

This clonotype was picked up a small number of times. This chain joins TRBV6-2 or TRBV6-3 and TRBJ1-1, with D unresolved. In germline, CDR1 is MNHEY, CDR2 SVGEGT. Deletions cut 6 bases from V and 6 bases from J, with 14 bases between. There are 13 residues in the CDR3. The CDR3 bases are TGTGCCAGCAGCTCTAGGGCAGGTTCTGAAGCTTTCTTT. Protein product: CASSSRAGSEAFF.